The 14 T cell receptor beta chains given below trace back to one sample, sequenced in a study of Tregs in tolerant kidney transplant recipients. Repertoires were generated with immunoSEQ multiplex PCR, while TCRdb's copy carries only in-frame clones and drops some. The data contain some 56,000 clones, about nine tenths of them singletons. Related graft donors supplied nonmyeloablative bone marrow transplants, and mixed chimerism was transient. Sample: CD8+ T cells from blood (PBMCs), taken 24 months after the transplant. The receptors stem from a human patient who received a combined kidney and bone marrow transplant. Some T cells may be supplied by the graft donor.

The rearrangement uses TRBV4-2 and TRBJ2-5, with D possibly TRBD2 on 6 matching bases. Trimming left V 1 base short and J 2 bases short, with 17 bases between. The CDR3 contains 17 residues. CDR1 is LGHNA, CDR2 YNFKEQ, per germline. The CDR3: CASSQVSSDTLQETQYF. Here the CDR3 DNA reads TGTGCCAGCAGCCAAGTGTCTAGCGATACCCTACAAGAGACCCAGTACTTC.

The rearrangement links TRBV5-6 to TRBJ1-1, with D uncertain. Per germline, CDR1 SGHDT and CDR2 YYEEEE. V dropped 2 bases and J dropped 0 bases, with 11 bases sitting between them. The CDR3 spans 15 residues. CDR3 amino acids: CASSFSVLMNTEAFF. CDR3 DNA: TGTGCCAGCAGCTTCAGCGTTTTGATGAACACTGAAGCTTTCTTT.

The chain employs TRBV28 and TRBJ2-7; D ambiguous. Per germline, CDR1 MDHEN and CDR2 SYDVKM. The CDR3 is 13 residues long. Trimming removed 4 bases at V and 3 bases at J, with 10 bases between. The CDR3 here is CASSSRKHYEQYF. The CDR3 nucleotides are TGTGCCAGCAGTTCCAGGAAGCACTACGAGCAGTACTTC.

The J gene is TRBJ1-2, the V gene TRBV5-4; the D is unclear. Germline CDR1 and CDR2: SGHNT and YYREEE (reference sequence). The CDR3 totals 15 residues. V lost 2 bases and J 0 bases, leaving 11 bases between the germline ends. The CDR3 coding sequence is TGTGCCAGCAGCTTTGGGCTAACTTCTAACTATGGCTACACCTTC. Its protein is CASSFGLTSNYGYTF.

This clone has just a few counts. CDR3 protein: CASSYGLFPGELFF. CDR3 sequence (DNA): TGTGCCAGCAGTTACGGACTATTCCCCGGGGAGCTGTTTTTT. The chain carries TRBV6-5 and TRBJ2-2; possibly TRBD2 for D (6 bases). Germline assignment: CDR1 MNHEY and CDR2 SVGAGI. The CDR3 is 14 residues long. V was pared by 2 bases and J by 6 bases, with 10 bases between.

V is TRBV30 and J is TRBJ2-3, with 10 positions matching TRBD1. The germline CDR1 and CDR2 sequences are GTSNPN and SVGIG (reference sequence). The trim removed 0 bases at V and 1 base at J, leaving 1 base unmatched. This CDR3 comprises 15 residues. Here the CDR3 reads CAWSVGTGGTDTQYF. For the CDR3, the DNA is TGTGCCTGGAGTGTCGGGACAGGGGGCACAGATACGCAGTATTTT.

This sequence joins TRBV7-2 and TRBJ2-5, with D maybe TRBD2 (6 bases). CDR1 and CDR2 from the germline V gene are SGHTA and FQGNSA. Trimming removed 1 base at V and 5 bases at J, with 17 bases between. The CDR3 sequence is 16 residues long. The CDR3 DNA follows: TGTGCCAGCAGCTTAGGGGACTTTCCTACGCGGGAGACCCAGTACTTC. Translated, it gives CASSLGDFPTRETQYF.

This clone was detected only a few times. V is TRBV10-3 and J is TRBJ2-4; D may be TRBD1 (5 bases). Germline assignment: CDR1 ENHRY and CDR2 SYGVKD. Between the trimmed V and J ends, which lost 6 bases and 2 bases, there was a span of 11 bases. This CDR3 has 14 amino acids. CDR3 nucleotides: TGTGCCATCAGACCGGACATTACCAAAAACATTCAGTACTTC. Translating gives CAIRPDITKNIQYF.

CDR3 DNA: TGCGCCAGCAGCCAAGTCTCCAGTTCGTCCTACAATGAGCAGTTCTTC. The encoded protein is CASSQVSSSSYNEQFF. The chain couples TRBV4-1 to TRBJ2-1; no clear D gene. V gave up 1 base and J gave up 1 base, with 11 bases separating them. The germline V gene has CDR1 MGHRA and CDR2 YSYEKL. The CDR3 spans 16 residues.

About this clone itself: Relative to the germline gene, one junction end is altered; a read error may explain this. V is TRBV11-2 and J is TRBJ2-7; 9 nucleotides align to TRBD1. The CDR3 sequence is 16 residues long. Germline CDR1 reads SGHAT; CDR2 reads FQNNGV. In DNA, the CDR3 is TGTGCCAGCAGCTTAGGGCCCGGGACAGGGTCCTCCGAGCAGTACTTC. Its translation is CASSLGPGTGSSEQYF.

The CDR3 spells CASSGRGSPLHF. CDR3 DNA sequence: TGTGCCAGCAGTGGTCGGGGTTCACCCCTCCACTTT. The chain links TRBV27 to TRBJ1-6; D unclear. V lost 5 bases to trimming and J lost 9 bases, with 8 bases between them. Germline CDR1 MNHEY, CDR2 SMNVEV (reference sequence). CDR3 size: 12 residues.

The chain has TRBV7-8 and TRBJ2-7; TRBD1 agrees at 7 bases. The CDR3 runs to 13 residues. Trimming at V came to 6 bases and at J to 7 bases, leaving 9 bases not matched to a gene. The V gene's germline CDR1 is SGHVS and CDR2 FQNEAQ. CDR3 DNA sequence: TGTGCCAGCAGAGAGCAGGGGGATCGGGAGCAGTACTTC. Its protein is CASREQGDREQYF.

The chain has TRBV29-1 and TRBJ2-7; D might be TRBD2 (6 bases). V was shortened by 6 bases and J by 6 bases, with 18 bases between the two germline ends. The CDR3 sequence is 13 residues long. Germline assignment: CDR1 SQVTM and CDR2 ANQGSEA. As DNA, the CDR3 is TGCAGCGTCTCCGCTCGACTAGAGGCCGAGCAGTACTTC. This codes for CSVSARLEAEQYF.

The rearrangement uses TRBV7-3 and TRBJ2-1; TRBD2 agrees at 13 bases. Germline loops: CDR1 SGHTA, CDR2 FQGTGA. The CDR3 totals 18 residues. The junction had 11 bases not matched to a gene; V was cut back by 4 bases and J by 5 bases. The DNA of the CDR3 is TGTGCCAGCAGCTCTGGACTAGCGGGAGCGACCCTCCACAATGAGCAGTTCTTC. Protein: CASSSGLAGATLHNEQFF. Variable domain in full (rest from reference TRBV7-3 and TRBJ2-1): GAGVSQTPSNKVTEKGKYVELRCDPISGHTALYWYRQSLGQGPEFLIYFQGTGAADDSGLPNDRFFAVRPEGSVSTLKIQRTERGDSAVYLCASSSGLAGATLHNEQFFGPGTRLTVL.